This TCR beta chain was recovered during a study of blood T cell repertoires in COVID-19. Study details: In each case, the material was cDNA or gDNA derived from T cells, B-cell-depleted T cells, or PBMCs.

This CDR3 is built from 14 residues. Germline V gene sequence: CDR1 ENHRY, CDR2 SYGVKD. The ends were cut back, 2 bases at V and 6 bases at J, with 11 bases in the middle. Methods used by the authors: Estimated nucleated cell counts came from reference gene primer amplification. Profiled with immunoSEQ multiplex PCR; TCRdb holds only in-frame clones, not every one. D and trimming come from the DNA, and the V and J calls and clone size come from that table. This table holds roughly 69,000 clones, roughly 88% found once. The genes are TRBV10-3 and TRBJ2-1; D may be TRBD2 (5 bases). Sequencing was carried out using peripheral blood. This receptor was identified in a human donor in a cohort sampled during active COVID-19. CDR3: CAISEEGSPNEQFF. The CDR3 bases are TGTGCCATCAGTGAGGAGGGTTCCCCCAATGAGCAGTTCTTC.